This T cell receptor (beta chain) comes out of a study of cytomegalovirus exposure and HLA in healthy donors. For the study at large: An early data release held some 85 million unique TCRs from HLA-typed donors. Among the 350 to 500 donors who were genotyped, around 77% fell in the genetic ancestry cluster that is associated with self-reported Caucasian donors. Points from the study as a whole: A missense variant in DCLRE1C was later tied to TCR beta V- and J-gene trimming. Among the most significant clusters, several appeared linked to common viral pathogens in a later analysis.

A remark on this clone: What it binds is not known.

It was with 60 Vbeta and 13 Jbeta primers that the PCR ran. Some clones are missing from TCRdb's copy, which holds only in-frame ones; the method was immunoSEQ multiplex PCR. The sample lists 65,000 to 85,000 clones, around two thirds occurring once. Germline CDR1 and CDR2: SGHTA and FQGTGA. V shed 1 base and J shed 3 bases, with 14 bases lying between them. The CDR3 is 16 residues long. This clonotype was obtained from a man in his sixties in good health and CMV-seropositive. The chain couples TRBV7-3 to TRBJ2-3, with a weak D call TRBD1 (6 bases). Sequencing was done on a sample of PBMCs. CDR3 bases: TGTGCCAGCAGCTTAAAAGGGGGAGAGGGAACAGATACGCAGTATTTT. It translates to CASSLKGGEGTDTQYF.